The present T cell receptor beta chain was sequenced within a study of OX40 agonist ivuxolimab in advanced cancers. Method: immunoSEQ multiplex PCR; TCRdb's copy keeps in-frame clones and lacks some. The table lists approximately 90,000 clones, about 90% of them singletons. The germline V gene encodes CDR1 MDHEN and CDR2 SYDVKM. With 7 bases clipped from V and 7 bases from J, the junction kept 11 bases outside the gene matches. The CDR3 spans 15 residues. Patients were ineligible given autoimmune disease history or systemic immunosuppression. The sequencing here drew on CD4+ or CD8+ T cells sorted from blood, taken in a trial of the OX40 agonist ivuxolimab. The chain uses TRBV28 and TRBJ2-7; 12 bases agree with TRBD1. This clonotype was obtained from an adult with an advanced solid tumor such as melanoma, head and neck, liver or kidney cancer. The CDR3 DNA follows: TGTGCCAGCATCGAGGGGGGACAGGGGGCAAGGGAGCAGTACTTC. Its translation is CASIEGGQGAREQYF.